The 26 T cell receptor beta chains in this list originate from one sample, sequenced in a study of blood T cell repertoires in COVID-19. The repertoire was sequenced with immunoSEQ multiplex PCR; TCRdb's copy has only in-frame clones and lacks some. The sample lists roughly 140,000 clones, about 85% occurring once. Sequencing was performed on peripheral blood. These receptors originate from a woman in her 70s with acute or convalescent COVID-19.

The gene calls are TRBV5-1 and TRBJ1-2; 7 bases are shared with TRBD1. CDR3 length equals 17 residues. CDR1 is SGHRS and CDR2 is YFSETQ in the germline V gene. J lost 0 bases, V lost 0 bases, and 8 bases had no gene match. This CDR3 is CASSLGGSGQTNYGYTF. CDR3 sequence (DNA): TGCGCCAGCAGCTTGGGAGGGTCGGGACAGACTAACTATGGCTACACCTTC.

The sample holds a few counts of this clone. V and J are TRBV5-1 and TRBJ1-2, with 7 positions matching TRBD1. The V gene's germline CDR1 is SGHRS and CDR2 YFSETQ. The ends lost 9 bases at V and 2 bases at J; junction bases unmatched: 7. CDR3 size: 13 residues. The CDR3 spells CATHPGGNYGYTF. DNA of the CDR3: TGCGCCACCCACCCAGGGGGAAACTATGGCTACACCTTC.

The chain carries TRBV12-3 or TRBV12-4 and TRBJ2-7, with D uncertain. V was pared by 3 bases and J by 1 base, with 7 bases between. This CDR3 is 13 amino acids long. The CDR3 reads CASSFGGSYEQYV. The CDR3 coding sequence is TGTGCCAGCAGTTTCGGCGGTTCCTACGAGCAGTACGTC.

The chain recombines TRBV6-5 with TRBJ1-1, with TRBD1 matching over 9 bases. The germline V gene encodes CDR1 MNHEY and CDR2 SVGAGI. The V segment lost 0 bases and the J segment 7 bases; nucleotides outside the gene matches: 9. The CDR3 length is 16 residues. CDR3 in amino acids: CASSYSGDRAKGEAFF. In DNA form, the CDR3 reads TGTGCCAGCAGTTACTCGGGGGACAGGGCAAAAGGTGAAGCTTTCTTT.

The chain employs TRBV7-3 and TRBJ1-1; D is undetermined. CDR1 and CDR2 from the germline V gene are SGHTA and FQGTGA. The CDR3 has 13 residues. V was clipped by 5 bases and J by 0 bases, with 7 bases between them. CDR3 amino acids: CASSAGMNTEAFF. DNA of the CDR3: TGTGCCAGCAGCGCTGGCATGAACACTGAAGCTTTCTTT.

This clone occurred once. The chain employs TRBV28 and TRBJ1-2; 11 positions match TRBD1. Per the germline V gene, CDR1 is MDHEN and CDR2 is SYDVKM. This CDR3 is built from 14 residues. The V segment lost 5 bases and the J segment 7 bases; nucleotides outside the gene matches: 6. CDR3 amino acids: CASSAGQGAAGYTF. For the CDR3, the DNA is TGTGCCAGCAGTGCAGGACAGGGGGCGGCTGGCTACACCTTC.

CDR3: CASSKGGGYGYTF. The CDR3 nucleotides read TGTGCCAGCAGCAAGGGGGGTGGATATGGCTACACCTTC. The rearrangement links TRBV21-1 to TRBJ1-2. TRBV21-1 is a known pseudogene. The CDR3 runs to 13 residues.

Remarks on this clone: One end of the junction does not line up with germline, which may come from a read error. The rearrangement joins TRBV6-2 or TRBV6-3 to TRBJ2-6, with a weak D call TRBD1 (6 bases). The CDR3 covers 16 residues. CDR1 and CDR2 from the germline V gene are MNHEY and SVGEGT. CDR3: CASSYQNRAGANVLTF. As DNA, the CDR3 is TGTGCCAGCAGTTACCAAAACAGGGCTGGAGCCAACGTCCTGACTTTC.

The rearrangement uses TRBV30 and TRBJ1-5; perhaps TRBD1 as D (5 bases). This CDR3 spans 14 amino acids. V was pared by 3 bases and J by 6 bases, with 15 bases between. Per germline, CDR1 GTSNPN and CDR2 SVGIG (reference sequence). The CDR3 loop reads CAWSTGVRSQPQHF. The CDR3, as DNA: TGTGCCTGGAGCACGGGGGTACGGAGTCAGCCCCAGCATTTT.

The rearrangement uses TRBV6-4 and TRBJ1-6; D not resolved. Trimming took 0 bases from V and 10 from J, leaving 10 bases between them. The CDR3 is made up of 14 amino acids. Germline V gives CDR1 MRHNA, CDR2 SNTAGT. CDR3 sequence reads: CASSDSTSGSPLHF. The CDR3 DNA reads TGTGCCAGCAGTGACTCGACATCCGGCTCACCCCTCCACTTT.

This sequence joins TRBV5-1 and TRBJ2-6; a weak D match, TRBD1 (6 bases). Trimming took 2 bases from V and 0 from J, leaving 12 bases between them. CDR1 SGHRS and CDR2 YFSETQ come from the germline V gene. The CDR3 contains 17 residues. CDR3 DNA sequence: TGCGCCAGCAGCTTATCGACAGGACTCTCTGGGGCCAACGTCCTGACTTTC. Translating it yields CASSLSTGLSGANVLTF.

The rearrangement links TRBV6-6 to TRBJ2-5, with TRBD2 as a possible D gene (6 bases). Trimming cost V 1 base and J 7 bases, with 13 bases left between them. The CDR3 has 14 residues. The V gene's germline CDR1 is MNHNY and CDR2 SVGAGI (reference sequence). The CDR3 loop is CASSYYQTRGTQYF. DNA of the CDR3: TGTGCCAGCAGTTACTACCAGACTAGAGGGACCCAGTACTTC.

The J gene is TRBJ1-2, the V gene TRBV28, with TRBD1 identical over 8 bases. This CDR3 has 15 residues. After removal of 5 bases from V and 4 bases from J, the junction contained 9 bases not matched to a gene. Germline V gene lookup returns CDR1 MDHEN and CDR2 SYDVKM. CDR3 residues: CASSVTGGQGYGYTF. The CDR3 nucleotides are TGTGCCAGCAGTGTAACAGGGGGTCAGGGCTATGGCTACACCTTC.

This clone has more than one count but fewer than ten. The gene calls are TRBV6-6 and TRBJ1-4; 9 nucleotides align to TRBD1. The CDR3 has 15 amino acids. J gave up 0 bases and V 6 bases, and 2 bases lay outside the gene matches. Germline loops: CDR1 MNHNY, CDR2 SVGAGI (reference sequence). The CDR3 loop reads CASRRDRATNEKLFF. The DNA of the CDR3 is TGTGCCAGCAGACGGGACAGGGCAACTAATGAAAAACTGTTTTTT.

This chain uses TRBV18 with TRBJ2-7, with 8 bases matching TRBD2. Unmatched junction bases numbered 3, after V lost 2 bases and J lost 3 bases. The V gene's germline CDR1 is KGHSH and CDR2 LQKENI. This CDR3 is 14 amino acids long. The CDR3 DNA follows: TGTGCCAGCTCACCAGACGCGGGGGGCTACGAGCAGTACTTC. The encoded protein is CASSPDAGGYEQYF.

Comment on this clone: Sequence at one end of the junction differs from germline and may be a read error. The chain is built from TRBV2 and TRBJ1-5; the match to TRBD1 covers 10 bases. The CDR3 totals 13 residues. Looked up from germline, CDR1 is SNHLY and CDR2 is FYNNEI. The CDR3 here is CACRQGAKQPQHF. CDR3 DNA: TGTGCCTGCAGACAGGGGGCAAAACAGCCCCAGCATTTT.

The chain joins TRBV3-1 (or the pseudogene TRBV3-2) to TRBJ2-1; TRBD2 agrees at 12 bases. Germline V gene lookup returns CDR1 LGHDT and CDR2 YNNKEL (reference sequence). This CDR3 is 20 amino acids long. The ends lost 4 bases at V and 0 bases at J; junction bases unmatched: 13. DNA of the CDR3: TGTGCCAGCAGCCCAACGCACGGACTAGCGGGGCCTAGCTCCTACAATGAGCAGTTCTTC. Its translation is CASSPTHGLAGPSSYNEQFF.

The V gene is TRBV19, the J gene TRBJ1-6; the D gene is possibly TRBD1 (6 bases). CDR3 size: 15 residues. The V end was cut by 2 bases, the J end by 5 bases, with 10 bases between. Per germline, CDR1 LNHDA and CDR2 SQIVND (reference sequence). The CDR3 spells CASSITGSDNSPLHF. CDR3 coding DNA: TGTGCCAGTAGTATAACAGGGTCGGATAATTCACCCCTCCACTTT.

V is TRBV10-3 and J is TRBJ2-2; D might be TRBD2 (6 bases). Trimming removed 10 bases at V and 3 bases at J, with 15 bases between. CDR3 length: 14 residues. The germline CDR1 and CDR2 sequences are ENHRY and SYGVKD. CDR3 DNA: TGTGCCAGCAGGGCTAGCGACTACACCGGGGAGCTGTTTTTT. This codes for CASRASDYTGELFF.

The rearrangement links TRBV5-1 to TRBJ2-6; D is unresolved. The V and J ends lost 0 bases and 1 base respectively, with 8 bases between them. Germline V gene data show CDR1 as SGHRS and CDR2 as YFSETQ. The CDR3 is made up of 16 amino acids. CDR3 DNA sequence: TGCGCCAGCAGCTTGGTAATTTTATCTGGGGCCAACGTCCTGACTTTC. This codes for CASSLVILSGANVLTF.

The V call is TRBV7-2, the J call TRBJ1-6, with a possible D match to TRBD1 (6 bases). Germline assignment: CDR1 SGHTA and CDR2 FQGNSA. This CDR3 spans 17 amino acids. Trimming left V 2 bases short and J 6 bases short, with 17 bases between. This CDR3 reads CASSLRQDGFTNSPLHF. In DNA form, the CDR3 reads TGTGCCAGCAGCTTAAGACAGGATGGCTTTACTAATTCACCCCTCCACTTT.

This clone appeared a single time. The rearrangement joins TRBV5-1 to TRBJ2-1; 9 bases line up with TRBD1. The germline V gene encodes CDR1 SGHRS and CDR2 YFSETQ. The CDR3 loop spans 16 amino acids. V was clipped by 4 bases and J by 7 bases; unmatched bases: 12. The chain's CDR3 is CASSHKPGQGGNEQFF. In nucleotides, the CDR3 is TGCGCCAGCAGCCATAAGCCGGGACAGGGCGGGAATGAGCAGTTCTTC.

The rearrangement uses TRBV4-1 and TRBJ2-3; TRBD2 agrees at 14 bases. Germline V CDR1 and CDR2: MGHRA, YSYEKL. V lost 4 bases and J lost 1; bases outside the gene matches: 4. The CDR3 contains 17 residues. CDR3 sequence (DNA): TGCGCCAGCAGCCGGTCGACTAGCGGGGGGGGCACAGATACGCAGTATTTT. Its protein is CASSRSTSGGGTDTQYF.

The chain's CDR3 is CASSYDSSSYEQYV. The CDR3 DNA sequence: TGTGCCAGCAGTTACGACAGTAGCTCCTACGAGCAGTACGTC. This chain uses TRBV6-6 with TRBJ2-7; tentatively, D is TRBD1 (5 bases). V was trimmed by 2 bases and J by 0 bases, leaving 8 bases between them. The CDR3 contains 14 residues. Germline lookup yields CDR1 MNHNY and CDR2 SVGAGI (reference sequence).

Turning to this clone: Germline and junction disagree at one end, which may indicate a read error. V usage is TRBV7-7 and J usage is TRBJ2-3; 9 bases map to TRBD2. This CDR3 spans 14 amino acids. The germline gives CDR1 SSHAT, CDR2 FNYEAQ (reference sequence). Here the CDR3 reads CASSLRGGVDTQYF. The CDR3 bases are TGTGCTAGCAGCTTACGCGGGGGGGTAGATACGCAGTATTTT.

The chain has TRBV28 and TRBJ1-5; D is unresolved. Germline V gene data show CDR1 as MDHEN and CDR2 as SYDVKM. This CDR3 region has 15 residues. V was shortened by 8 bases and J by 4 bases, with 18 bases between the two germline ends. The CDR3 bases are TGTGCCAGCGGACGAGCGGGATCACGAAATCAGCCCCAGCATTTT. Amino acids: CASGRAGSRNQPQHF.